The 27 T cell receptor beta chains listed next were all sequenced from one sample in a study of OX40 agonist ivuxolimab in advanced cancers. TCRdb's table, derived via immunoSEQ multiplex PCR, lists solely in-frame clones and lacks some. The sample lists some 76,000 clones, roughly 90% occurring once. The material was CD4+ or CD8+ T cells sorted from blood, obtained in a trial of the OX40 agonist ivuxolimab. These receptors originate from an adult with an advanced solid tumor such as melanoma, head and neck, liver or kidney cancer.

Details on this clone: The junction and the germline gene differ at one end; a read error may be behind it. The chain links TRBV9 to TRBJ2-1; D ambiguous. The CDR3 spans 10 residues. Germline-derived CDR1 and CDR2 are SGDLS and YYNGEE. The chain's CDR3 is CASTGNEQFF. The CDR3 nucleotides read TGCGCCAGCACTGGCAATGAGCAGTTCTTC.

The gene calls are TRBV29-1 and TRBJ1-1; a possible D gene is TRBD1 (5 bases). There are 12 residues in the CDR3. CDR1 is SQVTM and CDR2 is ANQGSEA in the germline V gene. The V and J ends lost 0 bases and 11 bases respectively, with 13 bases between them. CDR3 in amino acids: CSVEDGQGRAFF. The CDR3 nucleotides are TGCAGCGTTGAAGATGGGCAGGGTAGGGCTTTCTTT.

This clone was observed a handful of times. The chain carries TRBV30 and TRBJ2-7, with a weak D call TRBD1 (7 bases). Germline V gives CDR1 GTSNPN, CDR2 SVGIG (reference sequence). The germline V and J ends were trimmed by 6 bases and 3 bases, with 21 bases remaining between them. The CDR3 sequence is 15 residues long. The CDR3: CACNPSDRVGYEQYF. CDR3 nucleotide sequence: TGTGCCTGCAACCCTAGCGACAGGGTGGGCTACGAGCAGTACTTC.

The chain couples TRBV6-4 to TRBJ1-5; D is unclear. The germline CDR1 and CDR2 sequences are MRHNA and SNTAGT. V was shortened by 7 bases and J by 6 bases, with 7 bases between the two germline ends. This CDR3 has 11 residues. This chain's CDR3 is CASTLGQPQHF. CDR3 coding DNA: TGTGCCAGCACCCTTGGTCAGCCCCAGCATTTT.

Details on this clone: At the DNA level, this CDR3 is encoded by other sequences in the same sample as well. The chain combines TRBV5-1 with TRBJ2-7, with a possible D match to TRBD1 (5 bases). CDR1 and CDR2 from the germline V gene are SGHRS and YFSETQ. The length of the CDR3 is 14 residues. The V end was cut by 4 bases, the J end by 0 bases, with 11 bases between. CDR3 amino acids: CASSIGDSSYEQYF. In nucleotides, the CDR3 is TGCGCCAGCAGCATCGGTGACAGCTCCTACGAGCAGTACTTC.

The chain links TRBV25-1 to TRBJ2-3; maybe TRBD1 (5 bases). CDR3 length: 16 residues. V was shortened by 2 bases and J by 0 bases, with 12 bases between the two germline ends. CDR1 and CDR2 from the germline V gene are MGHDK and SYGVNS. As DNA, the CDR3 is TGTGCCAGCAGTGAACCGATGACAGACAGCACAGATACGCAGTATTTT. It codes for CASSEPMTDSTDTQYF.

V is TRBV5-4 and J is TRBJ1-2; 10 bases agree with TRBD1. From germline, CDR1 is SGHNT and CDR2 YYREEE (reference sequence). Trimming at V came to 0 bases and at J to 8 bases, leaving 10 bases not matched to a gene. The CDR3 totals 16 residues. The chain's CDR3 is CASSLAGQGILWGYTF. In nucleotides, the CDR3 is TGTGCCAGCAGCTTGGCGGGACAGGGGATCCTCTGGGGCTACACCTTC. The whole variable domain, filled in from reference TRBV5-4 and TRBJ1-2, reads ETGVTQSPTHLIKTRGQQVTLRCSSQSGHNTVSWYQQALGQGPQFIFQYYREEENGRGNFPPRFSGLQFPNYSSELNVNALELDDSALYLCASSLAGQGILWGYTFGSGTRLTVV.

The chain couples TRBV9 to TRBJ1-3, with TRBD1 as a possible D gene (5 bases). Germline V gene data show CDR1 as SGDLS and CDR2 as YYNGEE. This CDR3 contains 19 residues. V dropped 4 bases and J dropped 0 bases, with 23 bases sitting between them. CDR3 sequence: CASSPPSLTGAPSGNTIYF. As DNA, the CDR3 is TGTGCCAGCAGCCCCCCCTCCCTTACAGGTGCTCCCTCTGGAAACACCATATATTTT.

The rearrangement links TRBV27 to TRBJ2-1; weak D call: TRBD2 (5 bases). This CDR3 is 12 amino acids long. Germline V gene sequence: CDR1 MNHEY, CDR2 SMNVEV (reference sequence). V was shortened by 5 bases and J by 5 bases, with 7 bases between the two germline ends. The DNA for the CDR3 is TGTGCCAGCAGTGGAGGAAACAATGAGCAGTTCTTC. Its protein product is CASSGGNNEQFF.

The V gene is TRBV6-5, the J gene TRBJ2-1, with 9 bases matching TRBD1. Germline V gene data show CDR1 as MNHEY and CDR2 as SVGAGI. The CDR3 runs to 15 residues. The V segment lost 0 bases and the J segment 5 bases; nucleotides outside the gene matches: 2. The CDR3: CASSYSTGGDNEQFF. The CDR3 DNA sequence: TGTGCCAGCAGTTACTCGACAGGGGGGGACAATGAGCAGTTCTTC.

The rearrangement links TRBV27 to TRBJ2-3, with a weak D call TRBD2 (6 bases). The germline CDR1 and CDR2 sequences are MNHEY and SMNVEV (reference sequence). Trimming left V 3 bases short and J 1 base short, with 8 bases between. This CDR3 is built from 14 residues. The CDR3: CASSFPGGTDTQYF. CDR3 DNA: TGTGCCAGCAGTTTCCCGGGGGGCACAGATACGCAGTATTTT.

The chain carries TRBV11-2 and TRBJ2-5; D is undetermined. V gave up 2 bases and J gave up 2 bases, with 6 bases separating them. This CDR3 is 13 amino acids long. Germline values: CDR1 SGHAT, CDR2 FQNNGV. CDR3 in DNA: TGTGCCAGCAGCTTATACGTTCAAGAGACCCAGTACTTC. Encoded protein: CASSLYVQETQYF.

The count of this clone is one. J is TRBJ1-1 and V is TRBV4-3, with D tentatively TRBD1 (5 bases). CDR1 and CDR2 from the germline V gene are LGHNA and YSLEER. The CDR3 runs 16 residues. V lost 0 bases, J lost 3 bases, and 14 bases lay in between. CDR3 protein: CASSQDLAGPDTEAFF. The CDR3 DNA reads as TGCGCCAGCAGCCAAGACCTGGCAGGGCCAGACACTGAAGCTTTCTTT.

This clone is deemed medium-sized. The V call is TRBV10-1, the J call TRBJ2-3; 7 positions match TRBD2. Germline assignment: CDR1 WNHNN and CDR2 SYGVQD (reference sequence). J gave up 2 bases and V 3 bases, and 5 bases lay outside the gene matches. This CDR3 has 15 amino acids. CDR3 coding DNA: TGCGCCAGCAGTGACGGCGGGGGAGACACAGATACGCAGTATTTT. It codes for CASSDGGGDTDTQYF.

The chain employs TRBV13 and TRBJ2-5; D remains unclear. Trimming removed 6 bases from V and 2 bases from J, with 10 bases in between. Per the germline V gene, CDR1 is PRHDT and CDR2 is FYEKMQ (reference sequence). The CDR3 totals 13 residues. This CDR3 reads CASSPGSQETQYF. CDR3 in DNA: TGTGCCAGCAGTCCCGGGTCGCAAGAGACCCAGTACTTC.

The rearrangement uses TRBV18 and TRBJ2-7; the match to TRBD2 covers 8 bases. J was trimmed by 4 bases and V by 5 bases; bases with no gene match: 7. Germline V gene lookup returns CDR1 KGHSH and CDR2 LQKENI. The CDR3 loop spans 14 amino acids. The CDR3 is CASSFTGLAYEQYF. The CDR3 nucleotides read TGTGCCAGCTCATTTACAGGACTAGCATACGAGCAGTACTTC.

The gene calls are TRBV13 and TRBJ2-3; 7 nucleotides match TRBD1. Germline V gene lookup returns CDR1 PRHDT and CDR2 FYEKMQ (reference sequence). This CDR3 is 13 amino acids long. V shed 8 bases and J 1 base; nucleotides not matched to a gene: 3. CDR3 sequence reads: CASLDRGTDTQYF. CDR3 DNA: TGTGCCAGCCTCGACAGGGGCACAGATACGCAGTATTTT. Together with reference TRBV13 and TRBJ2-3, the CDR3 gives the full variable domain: AAGVIQSPRHLIKEKRETATLKCYPIPRHDTVYWYQQGPGQDPQFLISFYEKMQSDKGSIPDRFSAQQFSDYHSELNMSSLELGDSALYFCASLDRGTDTQYFGPGTRLTVL.

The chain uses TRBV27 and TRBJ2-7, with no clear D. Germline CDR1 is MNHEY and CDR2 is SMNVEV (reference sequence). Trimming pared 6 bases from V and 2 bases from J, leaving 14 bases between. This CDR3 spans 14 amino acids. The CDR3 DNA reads TGTGCCAGCAGGCCAGCCACACCTGCCTACGAGCAGTACTTC. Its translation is CASRPATPAYEQYF.

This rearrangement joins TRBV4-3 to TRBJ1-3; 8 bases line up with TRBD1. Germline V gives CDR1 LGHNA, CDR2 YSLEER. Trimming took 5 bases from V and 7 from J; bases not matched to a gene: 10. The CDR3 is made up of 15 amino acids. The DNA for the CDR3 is TGCGCCAGCAGCGAAGGACAGGGAACGACGAACACCATATATTTT. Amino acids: CASSEGQGTTNTIYF.

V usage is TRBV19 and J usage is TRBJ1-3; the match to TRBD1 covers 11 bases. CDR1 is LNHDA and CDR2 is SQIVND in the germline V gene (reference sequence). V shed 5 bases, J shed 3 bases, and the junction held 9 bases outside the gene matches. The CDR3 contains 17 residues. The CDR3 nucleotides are TGTGCCAGTAGTCTTACCTGGACAGGGGGCTTTGGAAACACCATATATTTT. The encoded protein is CASSLTWTGGFGNTIYF.

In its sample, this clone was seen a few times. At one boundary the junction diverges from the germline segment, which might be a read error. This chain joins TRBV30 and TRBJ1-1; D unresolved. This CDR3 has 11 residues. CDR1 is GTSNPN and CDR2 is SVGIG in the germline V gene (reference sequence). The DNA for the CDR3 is TGTGCTTGGAGGACGGAACGTGAAGCTTTCTTT. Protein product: CAWRTEREAFF.

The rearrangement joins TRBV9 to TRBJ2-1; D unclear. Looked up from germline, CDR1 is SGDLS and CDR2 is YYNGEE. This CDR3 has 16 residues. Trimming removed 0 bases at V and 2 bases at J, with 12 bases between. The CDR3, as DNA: TGTGCCAGCAGCGTAGAGCAAGGGATCCCCTACAATGAGCAGTTCTTC. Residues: CASSVEQGIPYNEQFF.

The CDR3 DNA reads as TGTGCCAGCAGCTCCCCCGGGGGCAGGAGAGGTACCGAGCAGTACTTC. Protein: CASSSPGGRRGTEQYF. This chain uses TRBV7-9 with TRBJ2-7; the D gene could be TRBD1 or TRBD2 (6 bases each). Trimming removed 4 bases at V and 6 bases at J, with 22 bases between. The CDR3 loop spans 16 amino acids. Germline CDR1 is SEHNR and CDR2 is FQNEAQ (reference sequence).

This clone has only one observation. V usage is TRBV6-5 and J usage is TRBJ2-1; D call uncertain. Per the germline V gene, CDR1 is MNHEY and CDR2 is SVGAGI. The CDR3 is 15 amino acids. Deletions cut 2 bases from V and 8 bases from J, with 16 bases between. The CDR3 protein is CASSYGNRPGHEQFF. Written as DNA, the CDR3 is TGTGCCAGCAGTTACGGGAACCGGCCGGGCCATGAGCAGTTCTTC.

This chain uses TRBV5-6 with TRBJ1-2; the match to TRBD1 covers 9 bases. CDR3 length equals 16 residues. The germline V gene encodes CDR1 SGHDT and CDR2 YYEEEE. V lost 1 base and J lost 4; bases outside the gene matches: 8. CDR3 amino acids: CASSLFGTGNPYGYTF. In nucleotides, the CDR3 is TGTGCCAGCAGCTTGTTCGGGACAGGGAACCCCTATGGCTACACCTTC.

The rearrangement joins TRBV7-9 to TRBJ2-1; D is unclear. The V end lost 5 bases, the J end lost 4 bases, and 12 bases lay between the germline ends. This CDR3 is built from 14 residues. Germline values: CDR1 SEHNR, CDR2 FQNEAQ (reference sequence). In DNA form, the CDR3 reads TGTGCCAGCAGCGCGGCTTTCGGGTACAATGAGCAGTTCTTC. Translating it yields CASSAAFGYNEQFF.

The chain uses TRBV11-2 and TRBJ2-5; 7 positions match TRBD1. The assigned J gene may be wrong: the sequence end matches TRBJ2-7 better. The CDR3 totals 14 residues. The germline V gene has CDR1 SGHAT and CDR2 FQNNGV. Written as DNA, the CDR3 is TGTGCCAGCAGCTTAGGACAGGGAGCCTACGAGCAGTACTTC. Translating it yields CASSLGQGAYEQYF.